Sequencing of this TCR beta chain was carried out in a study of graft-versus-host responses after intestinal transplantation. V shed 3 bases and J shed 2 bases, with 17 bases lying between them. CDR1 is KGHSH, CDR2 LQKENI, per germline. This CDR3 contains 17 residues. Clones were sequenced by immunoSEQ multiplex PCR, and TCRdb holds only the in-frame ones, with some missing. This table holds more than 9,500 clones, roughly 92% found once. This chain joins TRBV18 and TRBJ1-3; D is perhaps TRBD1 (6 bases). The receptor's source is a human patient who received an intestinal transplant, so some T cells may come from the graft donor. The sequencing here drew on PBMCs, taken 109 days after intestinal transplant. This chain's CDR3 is CASSPLGADGPGNTIYF. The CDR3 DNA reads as TGTGCCAGCTCACCCTTGGGGGCGGACGGGCCTGGAAACACCATATATTTT.